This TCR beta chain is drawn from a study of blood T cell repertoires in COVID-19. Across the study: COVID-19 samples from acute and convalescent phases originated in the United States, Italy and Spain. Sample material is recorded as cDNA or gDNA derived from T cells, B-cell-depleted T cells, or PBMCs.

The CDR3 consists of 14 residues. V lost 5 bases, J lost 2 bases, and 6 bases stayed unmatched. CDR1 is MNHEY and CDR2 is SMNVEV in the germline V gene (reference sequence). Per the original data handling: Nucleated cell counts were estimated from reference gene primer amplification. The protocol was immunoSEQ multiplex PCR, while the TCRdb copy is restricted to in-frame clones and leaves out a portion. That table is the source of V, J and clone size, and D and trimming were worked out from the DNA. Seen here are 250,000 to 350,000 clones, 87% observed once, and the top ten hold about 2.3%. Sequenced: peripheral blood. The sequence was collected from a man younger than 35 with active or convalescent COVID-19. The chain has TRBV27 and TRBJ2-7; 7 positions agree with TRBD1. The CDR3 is CASSQGVGPYEQYF. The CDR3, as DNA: TGTGCCAGCAGTCAGGGGGTTGGGCCCTACGAGCAGTACTTC.